One sample yielded the 6 T cell receptor beta chains listed below, sequenced in a study of neurological immune-mediated disorders. TCRdb ran MiXCR on the 5' RACE reads and lists one entry per CDR3 protein. The sample has about 45,000 distinct CDR3 sequences; about 14% are singletons. Time point of the sample: longitudinal time-point 3. Sequencing used PBMCs. The receptors derive from a man aged 25-40 years in good health.

The V gene is TRBV3-1, the J gene TRBJ2-5, with D maybe TRBD2 (7 bases). V dropped 5 bases and J dropped 5 bases, with 21 bases sitting between them. In germline, CDR1 is LGHDT, CDR2 YNNKEL (reference sequence). This CDR3 has 16 amino acids. In DNA form, the CDR3 reads TGTGCCAGCAGCTTAAAGGTGGGGGGGCTGGGGGAGACCCAGTACTTC. Protein product: CASSLKVGGLGETQYF.

This clonotype was counted many times. The chain has TRBV20-1 and TRBJ2-2; 10 bases align to TRBD1. Germline lookup yields CDR1 DFQATT and CDR2 SNEGSKA (reference sequence). Trimming at V came to 4 bases and at J to 0 bases, leaving 2 bases not matched to a gene. This CDR3 region has 15 residues. CDR3 amino acids: CSAIDRGPNTGELFF. The CDR3 bases are TGCAGTGCTATCGACAGGGGGCCGAACACCGGGGAGCTGTTTTTT.

V and J are TRBV3-1 and TRBJ2-1, with D maybe TRBD1 (7 bases). CDR1 LGHDT and CDR2 YNNKEL come from the germline V gene (reference sequence). V was shortened by 4 bases and J by 4 bases, with 11 bases between the two germline ends. This CDR3 is 14 amino acids long. The CDR3 DNA reads TGTGCCAGCAGCCTGGAGGGGGCTTACAATGAGCAGTTCTTC. Translated, it gives CASSLEGAYNEQFF.

The sample holds many counts of this clonotype. This rearrangement joins TRBV14 to TRBJ2-1; D may be TRBD2 (6 bases). The germline gives CDR1 SGHDN, CDR2 FVKESK. Trimming removed 4 bases from V and 11 bases from J, with 18 bases in between. This CDR3 has 14 residues. The CDR3 sequence is CASSLWDSGIQQFF. CDR3 in DNA: TGTGCCAGCAGCCTCTGGGACTCCGGAATCCAGCAGTTCTTC.

The CDR3 coding sequence is TGTGCCAGCTCACCCGGGCAGGTCGAGCAGTACTTC. It translates to CASSPGQVEQYF. The gene calls are TRBV18 and TRBJ2-7, with D unclear. The germline V and J ends were trimmed by 3 bases and 6 bases, with 9 bases remaining between them. The CDR3 is 12 residues long. Per germline, CDR1 KGHSH and CDR2 LQKENI.

The chain employs TRBV5-6 and TRBJ1-5; D is ambiguous. Germline CDR1 is SGHDT and CDR2 is YYEEEE. The V end was cut by 0 bases, the J end by 12 bases, with 7 bases between. The CDR3 runs to 11 residues. CDR3 sequence reads: CASSLEFLQHF. Written as DNA, the CDR3 is TGTGCCAGCAGCTTGGAATTTCTCCAGCATTTT.